The 27 T cell receptor beta chains below all came from one sample that was sequenced in a study of blood T cell repertoires in COVID-19. Profiling relied on immunoSEQ multiplex PCR, and the TCRdb table lists in-frame clones only, not all of them. The sample includes roughly 130,000 clones, 90% of them seen just once. The source material was peripheral blood. The receptors were gathered from a man between 45 and 60 years old with active COVID-19.

V is TRBV7-2 and J is TRBJ1-1, with D uncertain. This CDR3 spans 14 amino acids. V was pared by 5 bases and J by 5 bases, with 15 bases between. Germline V lookup: CDR1 SGHTA, CDR2 FQGNSA. CDR3 region: CASSPSGRGTEAFF. For the CDR3, the DNA is TGTGCCAGCAGCCCCTCTGGGCGGGGAACTGAAGCTTTCTTT.

This clone has just one count. The V call is TRBV12-5, the J call TRBJ2-7; 9 nucleotides line up with TRBD2. The CDR3 is 15 residues long. J lost 4 bases, V lost 6 bases, and 10 bases had no gene match. The germline gives CDR1 LGHNT, CDR2 FRNRAP. The CDR3 nucleotides are TGTGCTAGTGGCCAGTTAAGCGGGGGGTTTTACGAGCAGTACTTC. Translation: CASGQLSGGFYEQYF.

This clone has a single count. CDR3 coding DNA: TGTGCCAGTAGTATCCGAGCCCCTCAACAGGGGGCGAACTATGGCTACACCTTC. Translated: CASSIRAPQQGANYGYTF. The J gene is TRBJ1-2, the V gene TRBV19, with TRBD1 identical over 9 bases. Trimming removed 3 bases from V and 2 bases from J; junction bases left unmatched: 13. Germline V gene lookup returns CDR1 LNHDA and CDR2 SQIVND (reference sequence). This CDR3 contains 18 residues.

The chain combines TRBV7-2 with TRBJ2-1; D ambiguous. CDR1 SGHTA and CDR2 FQGNSA come from the germline V gene. The CDR3 contains 15 residues. The V and J ends lost 1 base and 8 bases respectively, with 15 bases between them. The CDR3 protein is CASSLGLVRGDEQFF. The CDR3 coding sequence is TGTGCCAGCAGCTTAGGGCTAGTCAGAGGCGATGAGCAGTTCTTC.

The chain links TRBV7-9 to TRBJ1-1, with 9 bases that match TRBD1. Germline V gene sequence: CDR1 SEHNR, CDR2 FQNEAQ (reference sequence). Germline trimming cut 5 bases from V and 3 bases from J; bases unmatched to any gene: 4. This CDR3 region has 14 residues. CDR3: CASSVQGADTEAFF. CDR3 nucleotides: TGTGCCAGCAGCGTACAGGGGGCTGACACTGAAGCTTTCTTT.

This sequence joins TRBV4-2 and TRBJ1-3, with D uncertain. The CDR3 extends over 15 amino acids. In germline, CDR1 is LGHNA, CDR2 YNFKEQ. The V end lost 1 base, the J end lost 2 bases, and 9 bases lay between the germline ends. CDR3 bases: TGTGCCAGCAGCCAAGCCGGGGTAGCTGGAAACACCATATATTTT. Encoded protein: CASSQAGVAGNTIYF.

This chain uses TRBV19 with TRBJ2-3; 7 nucleotides line up with TRBD1. CDR3 size: 17 residues. J was trimmed by 5 bases and V by 5 bases; bases with no gene match: 16. Germline V gene sequence: CDR1 LNHDA, CDR2 SQIVND (reference sequence). In nucleotides, the CDR3 is TGTGCCAGTAGTCAGTCGAGGGGGCTGGTTAAAGAAGATACGCAGTATTTT. The encoded protein is CASSQSRGLVKEDTQYF. The full variable domain, with the rest looked up from reference TRBV19 and TRBJ2-3, is DGGITQSPKYLFRKEGQNVTLSCEQNLNHDAMYWYRQDPGQGLRLIYYSQIVNDFQKGDIAEGYSVSREKKESFPLTVTSAQKNPTAFYLCASSQSRGLVKEDTQYFGPGTRLTVL.

The CDR3 here is CASSSRLGYTF. The CDR3 DNA reads TGTGCCAGCAGTTCCCGGTTAGGCTACACCTTC. V usage is TRBV28 and J usage is TRBJ1-2; D unresolved. V lost 4 bases, J lost 8 bases, and 8 bases lay in between. The CDR3 runs to 11 residues. Germline CDR1 and CDR2: MDHEN and SYDVKM.

The chain uses TRBV11-3 and TRBJ2-1; 8 bases fit TRBD2. The CDR3 consists of 15 residues. CDR1 and CDR2 (germline): SGHNT, YENEEA. The trim removed 4 bases at V and 3 bases at J, leaving 5 bases unmatched. The CDR3 here is CASSSKRGSYNEQFF. CDR3 DNA sequence: TGTGCCAGCAGCTCAAAGCGGGGGAGCTACAATGAGCAGTTCTTC.

This chain links TRBV28 with TRBJ2-3, with TRBD2 matching 7 bases. CDR3 length equals 16 residues. Germline CDR1 and CDR2: MDHEN and SYDVKM. Trimming cost V 5 bases and J 5 bases; bases outside gene matches: 13. The DNA for the CDR3 is TGTGCCAGCAGTCTGGGTGGGGCGGGAGTGATAGATACGCAGTATTTT. Its translation is CASSLGGAGVIDTQYF.

This rearrangement joins TRBV30 to TRBJ1-2; perhaps TRBD1 as D (5 bases). CDR1 is GTSNPN, CDR2 SVGIG, per germline (reference sequence). Trimming shortened V by 0 bases and J by 4 bases, and 12 bases separated the two germline ends. There are 14 residues in the CDR3. As DNA, the CDR3 is TGTGCCTGGAGTGTAAAGGGGAAGGGCTATGGCTACACCTTC. It encodes CAWSVKGKGYGYTF.

This clone has just one count. This chain joins TRBV14 and TRBJ2-7; 8 nucleotides align to TRBD2. The CDR3 covers 14 residues. CDR1 is SGHDN, CDR2 FVKESK, per germline. Unmatched junction bases numbered 3, after V lost 1 base and J lost 4 bases. The CDR3 DNA sequence: TGTGCCAGCAGCCAAGCGGGAGGGCCGTACGAGCAGTACGTC. The encoded protein is CASSQAGGPYEQYV.

The CDR3 bases are TGTGCCAGCAGGGGACAGGGTGTGAGCAATCAGCCCCAGCATTTT. This codes for CASRGQGVSNQPQHF. The chain links TRBV27 to TRBJ1-5, with 9 bases that match TRBD1. CDR3 size: 15 residues. V lost 6 bases, J lost 1 base, and 4 bases stayed unmatched. The germline V gene encodes CDR1 MNHEY and CDR2 SMNVEV (reference sequence).

This clone was observed a few times. J is TRBJ1-2 and V is TRBV2; D may be TRBD1 (5 bases). This CDR3 comprises 12 residues. The germline CDR1 and CDR2 sequences are SNHLY and FYNNEI. Trimming took 3 bases from V and 8 from J, leaving 10 bases between them. The DNA for the CDR3 is TGTGCCAGCAGTGATGAAAAGGGGGGCTACACCTTC. Residues: CASSDEKGGYTF.

The chain recombines TRBV3-1 (or the pseudogene TRBV3-2) with TRBJ1-5; 11 bases line up with TRBD1. After removal of 3 bases from V and 6 bases from J, the junction contained 1 base not matched to a gene. Looked up from germline, CDR1 is LGHDT and CDR2 is YNNKEL (reference sequence). This CDR3 is 14 amino acids long. The CDR3 DNA sequence: TGTGCCAGCAGCCACGGGACAGGGGGTCAGCCCCAGCATTTT. Translated: CASSHGTGGQPQHF.

The chain carries TRBV5-4 and TRBJ1-1; TRBD1 matches 7 bases. The CDR3 is 17 amino acids. After removal of 4 bases from V and 0 bases from J, the junction contained 12 bases not matched to a gene. Germline V gene lookup returns CDR1 SGHNT and CDR2 YYREEE (reference sequence). CDR3 DNA: TGTGCCAGCAGCCCTGACAGGGAACGACGGATGAACACTGAAGCTTTCTTT. Translated, it gives CASSPDRERRMNTEAFF.

The chain has TRBV2 and TRBJ1-2; D uncertain. The V end lost 4 bases, the J end lost 8 bases, and 17 bases lay between the germline ends. Looked up from germline, CDR1 is SNHLY and CDR2 is FYNNEI. The CDR3 sequence is 14 residues long. The CDR3 region is CASSVLGPSSGYTF. CDR3 coding DNA: TGTGCCAGCAGTGTATTGGGTCCTTCTAGCGGCTACACCTTC.

J is TRBJ2-1 and V is TRBV5-5; 8 bases line up with TRBD1. The germline gives CDR1 SGHKS, CDR2 YYEKEE (reference sequence). Germline trimming cut 4 bases from V and 0 bases from J; bases unmatched to any gene: 6. The CDR3 totals 16 residues. The CDR3 DNA reads TGTGCCAGCAGCGTACAGGGGGATCTCTCCTACAATGAGCAGTTCTTC. This gives the protein CASSVQGDLSYNEQFF. The variable domain in full, with the rest retrieved from reference TRBV5-5 and TRBJ2-1, is DAGVTQSPTHLIKTRGQQVTLRCSPISGHKSVSWYQQVLGQGPQFIFQYYEKEERGRGNFPDRFSARQFPNYSSELNVNALLLGDSALYLCASSVQGDLSYNEQFFGPGTRLTVL.

The rearrangement uses TRBV7-2 and TRBJ2-2; D perhaps matches TRBD1 (5 bases). This CDR3 comprises 13 residues. Germline V gene data show CDR1 as SGHTA and CDR2 as FQGNSA. Trimming took off 6 bases at V and 5 bases at J, with 10 bases between the two ends. CDR3 amino acids: CASRITGTGELFF. The CDR3 nucleotides are TGTGCCAGCAGAATTACAGGAACCGGGGAGCTGTTTTTT.

The chain uses TRBV19 and TRBJ2-1; TRBD2 agrees at 11 bases. V dropped 7 bases and J dropped 2; count of bases not matched to a gene: 4. CDR1 is LNHDA, CDR2 SQIVND, per germline (reference sequence). CDR3 length: 15 residues. CDR3 sequence reads: CASTTLAGAYNEQFF. The CDR3 region has the DNA TGTGCCAGTACAACACTAGCGGGAGCCTACAATGAGCAGTTCTTC.

V is TRBV9 and J is TRBJ2-1; no clear D gene. This CDR3 is built from 11 residues. Germline V gene data show CDR1 as SGDLS and CDR2 as YYNGEE. V lost 4 bases to trimming and J lost 3 bases, with 2 bases between them. CDR3 bases: TGTGCCAGCAGCCTCTACAATGAGCAGTTCTTC. Protein product: CASSLYNEQFF. Drawing the rest from reference TRBV9 and TRBJ2-1, the complete variable domain is DSGVTQTPKHLITATGQRVTLRCSPRSGDLSVYWYQQSLDQGLQFLIQYYNGEERAKGNILERFSAQQFPDLHSELNLSSLELGDSALYFCASSLYNEQFFGPGTRLTVL.

V and J are TRBV7-9 and TRBJ2-1, with 9 bases matching TRBD2. The CDR3 length is 13 residues. Germline CDR1 SEHNR, CDR2 FQNEAQ (reference sequence). Losses at the gene ends were 5 bases for V and 10 bases for J; bases not matched to a gene: 6. CDR3 region: CASSTQGTSEQFF. CDR3 bases: TGTGCCAGCAGCACCCAGGGGACTAGCGAGCAGTTCTTC.

The V call is TRBV9, the J call TRBJ2-3, with D perhaps TRBD1 (6 bases). V lost 3 bases and J 3 bases, leaving 11 bases between the germline ends. Germline V gene data show CDR1 as SGDLS and CDR2 as YYNGEE. The CDR3 is 14 residues long. For the CDR3, the DNA is TGTGCCAGCAGCGCCAGGACAGCAACAGATACGCAGTATTTT. It specifies CASSARTATDTQYF.

This chain connects TRBV5-1 to TRBJ2-5; D unclear. V lost 0 bases and J lost 0, with 6 bases in between. The CDR3 has 14 amino acids. From germline, CDR1 is SGHRS and CDR2 YFSETQ. The chain's CDR3 is CASSLVADQETQYF. The CDR3 coding sequence is TGCGCCAGCAGCTTGGTAGCTGACCAAGAGACCCAGTACTTC.

V and J are TRBV7-9 and TRBJ2-3; TRBD2 aligns across 7 bases. The length of the CDR3 is 16 residues. After removal of 4 bases from V and 3 bases from J, the junction contained 10 bases not matched to a gene. Germline V gives CDR1 SEHNR, CDR2 FQNEAQ (reference sequence). In DNA, the CDR3 is TGTGCCAGCAGCTCGAGGAGCGGGGCCTGGACAGATACGCAGTATTTT. It translates to CASSSRSGAWTDTQYF.

The chain carries TRBV20-1 and TRBJ1-3; perhaps TRBD1 as D (5 bases). The CDR3 extends over 14 amino acids. The V gene's germline CDR1 is DFQATT and CDR2 SNEGSKA (reference sequence). V dropped 3 bases and J dropped 0 bases, with 9 bases sitting between them. CDR3 protein: CSASSDSSGNTIYF. As DNA, the CDR3 is TGCAGTGCTAGTTCTGACAGCTCTGGAAACACCATATATTTT.

The gene calls are TRBV3-1 (or the pseudogene TRBV3-2) and TRBJ1-4; D call uncertain. The germline V gene has CDR1 LGHDT and CDR2 YNNKEL (reference sequence). The V gene lost 1 base and the J gene lost 6 bases, with 3 bases spanning the gap. The CDR3 spans 12 residues. This chain's CDR3 is CASSQVDEKLFF. The CDR3 nucleotides are TGTGCCAGCAGCCAAGTCGATGAAAAACTGTTTTTT.